Here is one TCR beta chain with its context. This specimen belongs to a study of blood T cell repertoires in COVID-19. Overall study context: Acute-phase and convalescent COVID-19 samples originated in the United States, Italy and Spain. The analysed material was cDNA or gDNA that came from T cells, B-cell-depleted T cells, or PBMCs.

Per the original data handling: Estimation of nucleated cell counts was performed using reference gene primer amplification. This table comes from immunoSEQ multiplex PCR, and its TCRdb copy is limited to in-frame clones, with some not included. D and trimming were read from the DNA, whereas the V and J calls and clone size are those reported in that table. Here the sample spans around 110,000 clones, less than 85% being singletons. The CDR3 contains 16 residues. CDR1 is MDHEN and CDR2 is SYDVKM in the germline V gene. V was pared by 1 base and J by 3 bases, with 14 bases between. This clonotype originated in a woman aged 55-69 years with acute or convalescent COVID-19. Sequencing used peripheral blood. The chain employs TRBV28 and TRBJ2-3, with D possibly being TRBD2 (6 bases). In DNA form, the CDR3 reads TGTGCCAGCAGTTTATTGACGGGAGCAAGGACAGATACGCAGTATTTT. Its protein is CASSLLTGARTDTQYF.